Detailed here is one T cell receptor beta chain. It lacks a known antigen. No quality values exist for individual bases; no much larger clone is one base distant. These data are taken from a study of shared clonotypes between healthy human individuals (dated by TCRdb to between 2020 and 2021). Describing the broader study: The cohort included three men and two women between 18 and 49 years of age. For each donor, CD4 naive and CD4 memory were each given three plates, CD8 naive was given two plates, and CD8 memory was given one plate. To estimate repertoire size and how much clonotype sharing occurs between individuals, the study deeply sequenced the blood TCR repertoires of roughly 5 healthy adults. Different laboratories and diverse techniques were used to prepare libraries and sequence TCR repertoires, to increase sequencing depth and limit assay-specific biases. Between about 0.8 and 9 billion PBMCs per donor were obtained by leukapheresis. What the authors observed across the whole study: Based on pairwise subsampling, the degree of clonotype sharing among donors was expected to be affected by sequencing depth. Incomplete sequencing was indicated by rarefaction of sorted-subset datasets, despite the large sequencing depth. The small number of donors limited the genetic and exposure-history diversity represented. Across four donors, around 5% of naive CD4, around 3.5% of naive CD8, around 2.1% of memory CD4, and 0.4% to 0.45% of memory CD8 clonotypes were shared. Naive subsets generally had larger estimated clonotype richness than memory subsets did. Sampling was restricted to blood, and TCR repertoires in tissue are likely to differ from TCR repertoires in blood. Compared with non-shared clonotypes, the clonotypes found in all four sorted-subset donors had higher generation probabilities.

V ends up 6 bases short and J 7 bases short, with an unmatched junction base count of 10. Its CDR3 holds 15 amino acids, cysteine through phenylalanine. The read is trimmed to its CDR3 DNA, 45 bases read in frame from base 1. As encoded in the germline V gene (reference sequence), CDR1 is MNHEY while CDR2 is SMNVEV. Donors were healthy HIV-negative adults with no recently reported acute infections or vaccinations. Every donor was a Caucasian adult living in Nashville, Tennessee, USA. Magnetic negative selection was used to enrich CD4+ T cells, after which naive cells were positively selected on CD45RA and the negative fraction became the memory subset. Blood was collected by leukapheresis, and PBMCs were isolated by Ficoll-Histopaque density gradient centrifugation and then cryopreserved in liquid nitrogen vapor phase. Purity and quantity of every magnetically sorted T cell population were checked by analytical flow cytometry. Each sorted fraction had its genomic DNA isolated and then quantified by UV absorbance on a Nanodrop 2000c.

Using the deep immunoSEQ assay, multiplex PCR amplified TCR CDR3 regions from genomic DNA. Extracted genomic DNA from each cell subset was distributed evenly across all wells of several immunoSEQ 96-well plates, and each plate was treated as a replicate. For sorted subsets, each replicate PCR was loaded with 200 ng genomic DNA, equivalent to 32,000 or so T cell genomes. Purified libraries were quantified with a Qubit 3.0 fluorometer, sized on a Bioanalyzer 2100, and re-quantified with the KAPA Library Quantification kit. Every immunoSEQ 96-well plate was sequenced on a separate single-read 150-cycle Illumina NextSeq 550 flow cell. The source study handled its data this way. Because the immunoSEQ output held only junctional sequences and lacked quality scores, the filtering could not match the filtering applied to full-length reads. To assign V/J genes and CDR3, sequences were annotated using PyIR, a Python wrapper for IgBLAST v1.9, with IMGT germline references. Any read was removed if the V/J assignment was weak (E-value above 1e-6), the CDR3 was missing, or the read contained stop codons, out-of-frame junctions, or ambiguous translated residues. V3J clonotypes were defined by identical inferred V gene, J gene, and CDR3 amino acid sequence. Percentage overlap between repertoires was computed as shared unique clonotypes divided by the size of the smaller repertoire. Repertoire richness was assessed with RTK rarefaction, the Chao1 estimator, and Recon v2.1 estimates of unobserved clonotypes. OLGA was used to compute generation probabilities for all TCRbeta clonotypes that the gDNA method yielded from four donors. TCRdb obtained this table from immuneACCESS and retained in-frame rearrangements with V and J assigned. These tables miss some clones; where compared with another copy, unresolved V genes account for less than half of the shortfall, and the remainder is unexplained. V, J and clone size derive from that table, while D and trimming were established from the DNA sequence. Counted in this sample were 2 million to 3 million clones; 80% to 95% of them appeared once. About 0.38% of the sample is held by the ten biggest clonotypes.

Material for sequencing was naive CD4+ T cells from PBMCs. The cell subset or site label here, explained by the study, means: CD45RA+ positively selected. The origin of this receptor is a man aged 18 to 35 in good health. Some clones in this sample may be carry-over from other donors' samples. In this chain, TRBV27 is recombined with TRBJ2-1, with 9 junctional bases fitting TRBD2. The bases read TGTGCCAGCAGCCCCAGTGTAGCGGGAGAGAATGAGCAGTTCTTC. Its translation is CASSPSVAGENEQFF.